These T cell receptor beta chains were read from a single sample in a study of Tregs in tolerant kidney transplant recipients. The assay was immunoSEQ multiplex PCR, and TCRdb's table has in-frame clones only and misses some. The sample lists about 83,000 clones, roughly 98% occurring once. Sequenced here: CD4+ T cells from blood, sampled before the transplant. The source is a human donor who received a combined kidney and bone marrow transplant. Each CDR3 is given with its conserved first and last residue. D genes are given only for firm matches. Size is omitted from some rows. Given values are once, few, many or a class for expanded clones.

D: -
V: TRBV4-1
J: TRBJ1-5
size: -
CDR3: CASSRDSSYQPQHF
DNA: TGCGCCAGCAGCCGCGACAGCTCCTATCAGCCCCAGCATTTT

D: -
V: TRBV7-2
J: TRBJ2-7
size: -
CDR3: CASSLETGSSYEQYF
DNA: TGTGCCAGCAGCTTAGAAACAGGATCGTCCTACGAGCAGTACTTC

D: -
V: TRBV7-3
J: TRBJ1-1
size: -
CDR3: CASSANARGITEAFF
DNA: TGTGCCAGCAGCGCCAACGCCCGGGGAATAACTGAAGCTTTCTTT

D: -
V: TRBV6-1
J: TRBJ2-7
size: once
CDR3: CASSEGTARTYEQYF
DNA: TGTGCCAGCAGTGAAGGGACAGCCCGGACCTACGAGCAGTACTTC

D: TRBD1
V: TRBV5-6
J: TRBJ1-2
size: -
CDR3: CASRSTGGYGYTF
DNA: TGTGCCAGCAGGTCGACAGGGGGGTATGGCTACACCTTC

D: -
V: TRBV7-9
J: TRBJ1-1
size: -
CDR3: CASSSGMNTEAFF
DNA: TGTGCCAGCAGCTCCGGGATGAACACTGAAGCTTTCTTT

D: TRBD1
V: TRBV6-1
J: TRBJ2-7
size: -
CDR3: CATSLSGGGSYEQYF
DNA: TGTGCCACCTCCCTGTCAGGGGGCGGTTCCTACGAGCAGTACTTC

D: -
V: TRBV9
J: TRBJ1-2
size: -
CDR3: CASSVGDSYGYTF
DNA: TGTGCCAGCAGCGTAGGAGACAGCTATGGCTACACCTTC

D: TRBD1
V: TRBV4-3
J: TRBJ2-4
size: -
CDR3: CASSQHRQTGQGRAKNIQYF
DNA: TGCGCCAGCAGCCAACATCGCCAAACTGGACAGGGCAGAGCCAAAAACATTCAGTACTTC

D: -
V: TRBV18
J: TRBJ1-4
size: -
CDR3: CASSRRGEKLFF
DNA: TGTGCCAGCTCACGACGGGGGGAAAAACTGTTTTTT

D: -
V: TRBV18
J: TRBJ2-7
size: -
CDR3: CASSPGTYYEQYF
DNA: TGTGCCAGCTCGCCCGGGACTTATTACGAGCAGTACTTC

D: TRBD1
V: TRBV28
J: TRBJ2-6
size: -
CDR3: CASSPGQGAFGANVLTF
DNA: TGTGCCAGCAGCCCGGGACAGGGGGCCTTTGGGGCCAACGTCCTGACTTTC

D: TRBD1
V: TRBV5-1
J: TRBJ2-7
size: once
CDR3: CASSMPGQGNYEQYF
DNA: TGCGCCAGCAGCATGCCGGGACAGGGGAACTACGAGCAGTACTTC

D: -
V: TRBV5-1
J: TRBJ2-5
size: -
CDR3: CASSLGQRETQYF
DNA: TGCGCCAGCAGCTTGGGCCAGCGGGAGACCCAGTACTTC

D: TRBD1
V: TRBV9
J: TRBJ1-5
size: -
CDR3: CASGTGHSNQPQHF
DNA: TGTGCCAGCGGGACAGGGCATAGCAATCAGCCCCAGCATTTT

D: -
V: TRBV14
J: TRBJ1-1
size: -
CDR3: CASSQSWNTEAFF
DNA: TGTGCCAGCAGCCAATCGTGGAACACTGAAGCTTTCTTT

D: -
V: TRBV6-5
J: TRBJ1-5
size: -
CDR3: CASRTDTNSNQPQHF
DNA: TGTGCCAGCAGAACGGACACAAATAGCAATCAGCCCCAGCATTTT

D: TRBD1
V: TRBV9
J: TRBJ1-1
size: -
CDR3: CASSAQGGTNTEAFF
DNA: TGTGCCAGCAGCGCACAGGGGGGAACGAACACTGAAGCTTTCTTT

D: TRBD1
V: TRBV18
J: TRBJ1-5
size: -
CDR3: CASSPRQGDQPQHF
DNA: TGTGCCAGCTCACCGAGACAGGGCGATCAGCCCCAGCATTTT

D: TRBD1
V: TRBV19
J: TRBJ2-7
size: -
CDR3: CASSIRTGPYEQYF
DNA: TGTGCCAGTAGTATTCGGACAGGGCCCTACGAGCAGTACTTC

D: -
V: TRBV6-6
J: TRBJ1-5
size: -
CDR3: CASSTPHQSEPQHF
DNA: TGTGCCAGCAGCACCCCCCACCAAAGCGAGCCCCAGCATTTT

D: -
V: TRBV30
J: TRBJ2-1
size: -
CDR3: CAWRGTGPYNEQFF
DNA: TGTGCCTGGAGGGGGACTGGCCCCTACAATGAGCAGTTCTTC

D: -
V: TRBV7-2
J: TRBJ1-1
size: -
CDR3: CASSLRIDTEAFF
DNA: TGTGCCAGCAGTTTAAGAATAGACACTGAAGCTTTCTTT

D: -
V: TRBV15
J: TRBJ1-2
size: -
CDR3: CATSREGGYGYTF
DNA: TGTGCCACCAGCAGAGAAGGGGGCTATGGCTACACCTTC

D: -
V: TRBV11-2
J: TRBJ1-6
size: -
CDR3: CASSLVRDLYNSPLHF
DNA: TGTGCCAGCAGCTTAGTGAGGGATTTATATAATTCACCCCTCCACTTT

D: -
V: TRBV28
J: TRBJ1-2
size: -
CDR3: CASRGDFNYGYTF
DNA: TGTGCCAGCAGGGGGGACTTTAACTATGGCTACACCTTC

D: TRBD2
V: TRBV7-9
J: TRBJ2-3
size: -
CDR3: CASSPSSGRGDTQYF
DNA: TGTGCCAGCAGCCCGTCGAGCGGGAGGGGGGATACGCAGTATTTT

D: TRBD2
V: TRBV5-1
J: TRBJ2-3
size: -
CDR3: CASTWTSTDTQYF
DNA: TGCGCCAGCACCTGGACTAGTACAGATACGCAGTATTTT

D: -
V: TRBV9
J: TRBJ2-1
size: -
CDR3: CASSRLRVSSYNEQFF
DNA: TGTGCCAGCAGTCGATTGCGGGTCAGCTCCTACAATGAGCAGTTCTTC

D: TRBD1
V: TRBV30
J: TRBJ2-7
size: -
CDR3: CAWRQTGSSYEQYF
DNA: TGTGCCTGGAGGCAGACAGGGAGCTCCTACGAGCAGTACTTC

D: -
V: TRBV7-2
J: TRBJ1-2
size: -
CDR3: CASSFGGAGYGYTF
DNA: TGTGCCAGCAGCTTCGGGGGGGCAGGGTATGGCTACACCTTC

D: TRBD1
V: TRBV7-3
J: TRBJ2-5
size: -
CDR3: CASSKTGEEETQYF
DNA: TGTGCCAGCAGCAAGACAGGGGAGGAGGAGACCCAGTACTTC

D: TRBD1
V: TRBV7-3
J: TRBJ2-6
size: -
CDR3: CASSRGGFGANVLTF
DNA: TGTGCCAGCAGCAGAGGGGGCTTTGGGGCCAACGTCCTGACTTTC

D: -
V: TRBV4-2
J: TRBJ2-3
size: -
CDR3: CASSQVRSGTTPGDTQYF
DNA: TGTGCCAGCAGCCAAGTTAGGAGCGGGACAACCCCTGGGGATACGCAGTATTTT

D: -
V: TRBV10-3
J: TRBJ2-7
size: -
CDR3: CAISSSTGSYEQYF
DNA: TGTGCCATCAGTTCTTCGACAGGCTCCTACGAGCAGTACTTC

D: -
V: TRBV28
J: TRBJ1-2
size: -
CDR3: CASSLTPANYGYTF
DNA: TGTGCCAGCAGTTTAACCCCGGCTAACTATGGCTACACCTTC

D: -
V: TRBV5-4
J: TRBJ2-1
size: -
CDR3: CASSPGTSNNEQFF
DNA: TGTGCCAGCAGCCCGGGGACTTCCAACAATGAGCAGTTCTTC

D: TRBD2
V: TRBV9
J: TRBJ2-1
size: -
CDR3: CASSVGGSVLVYEQFF
DNA: TGTGCCAGCAGCGTGGGCGGGAGTGTTCTAGTCTATGAGCAGTTCTTC

D: TRBD2
V: TRBV11-3
J: TRBJ2-3
size: -
CDR3: CASQREGGTDTQYF
DNA: TGTGCCAGCCAGCGGGAGGGCGGCACAGATACGCAGTATTTT

D: -
V: TRBV4-3
J: TRBJ2-1
size: once
CDR3: CASSQEKEDYNEQFF
DNA: TGCGCCAGCAGCCAAGAGAAGGAGGACTACAATGAGCAGTTCTTC

D: -
V: TRBV7-2
J: TRBJ2-3
size: once
CDR3: CASSPRVSSTDTQYF
DNA: TGTGCCAGCAGCCCGAGGGTTTCTAGCACAGATACGCAGTATTTT

D: TRBD1
V: TRBV5-4
J: TRBJ1-4
size: -
CDR3: CASSLGTGTGLGKLFF
DNA: TGTGCCAGCAGCTTGGGGACCGGGACAGGGCTTGGAAAACTGTTTTTT

D: TRBD2
V: TRBV7-2
J: TRBJ2-7
size: many
CDR3: CASSQLAGGPYEQYF
DNA: TGTGCCAGCAGTCAACTAGCGGGAGGGCCCTACGAGCAGTACTTC

D: -
V: TRBV7-8
J: TRBJ2-7
size: -
CDR3: CASSLAGHGISYEQYF
DNA: TGTGCCAGCAGCTTAGCGGGACACGGAATCTCCTACGAGCAGTACTTC

D: -
V: TRBV5-1
J: TRBJ2-1
size: -
CDR3: CASSLEPNSGAPHNEQFF
DNA: TGCGCCAGCAGCTTGGAACCAAATTCGGGAGCTCCCCACAATGAGCAGTTCTTC

D: TRBD2
V: TRBV9
J: TRBJ2-1
size: -
CDR3: CASSPGAGGPNEQFF
DNA: TGTGCCAGCAGCCCAGGCGCGGGAGGGCCCAATGAGCAGTTCTTC

D: TRBD2
V: TRBV2
J: TRBJ2-1
size: -
CDR3: CASSSLAGGYNEQFF
DNA: TGTGCCAGCAGCTCACTAGCGGGAGGGTACAATGAGCAGTTCTTC

D: TRBD1
V: TRBV19
J: TRBJ2-1
size: -
CDR3: CASTPGTGTYNEQFF
DNA: TGTGCCAGTACCCCCGGGACAGGGACATACAATGAGCAGTTCTTC

D: TRBD2
V: TRBV15
J: TRBJ2-1
size: -
CDR3: CATSRSAGGSYNEQFF
DNA: TGTGCCACCAGCAGAAGCGCGGGGGGGTCCTACAATGAGCAGTTCTTC

D: -
V: TRBV11-1
J: TRBJ2-5
size: -
CDR3: CASSQGRETQYF
DNA: TGTGCCAGCAGCCAGGGGCGGGAGACCCAGTACTTC

D: TRBD1
V: TRBV4-1
J: TRBJ1-5
size: -
CDR3: CASSQDRRQGNNQPQHF
DNA: TGCGCCAGCAGCCAAGATCGGAGACAGGGTAACAATCAGCCCCAGCATTTT

D: TRBD1
V: TRBV2
J: TRBJ1-6
size: -
CDR3: CASRSQGAGNSPLHF
DNA: TGTGCCAGCAGGTCACAGGGGGCAGGAAATTCACCCCTCCACTTT

D: TRBD1
V: TRBV5-4
J: TRBJ2-7
size: -
CDR3: CASSLEGRAGGEQYF
DNA: TGTGCCAGCAGCTTGGAGGGACGGGCAGGGGGAGAGCAGTACTTC

D: -
V: TRBV6-5
J: TRBJ1-1
size: -
CDR3: CATKRGTTEAFF
DNA: TGTGCCACTAAGCGCGGGACCACTGAAGCTTTCTTT

D: -
V: TRBV28
J: TRBJ2-2
size: once
CDR3: CASSVLGLRDTGELFF
DNA: TGTGCCAGCAGTGTTCTGGGACTGAGGGACACCGGGGAGCTGTTTTTT

D: -
V: TRBV6-6
J: TRBJ1-2
size: -
CDR3: CASSYSRQANYGYTF
DNA: TGTGCCAGCAGTTACTCGAGACAGGCTAACTATGGCTACACCTTC

D: TRBD2
V: TRBV5-1
J: TRBJ2-7
size: -
CDR3: CASSPFPSGSSYEQYF
DNA: TGCGCCAGCAGCCCGTTTCCTAGCGGGAGCTCCTACGAGCAGTACTTC

D: -
V: TRBV19
J: TRBJ1-2
size: once
CDR3: CASSQMTRGIYGYTF
DNA: TGTGCCAGTAGTCAGATGACAAGGGGGATCTATGGCTACACCTTC